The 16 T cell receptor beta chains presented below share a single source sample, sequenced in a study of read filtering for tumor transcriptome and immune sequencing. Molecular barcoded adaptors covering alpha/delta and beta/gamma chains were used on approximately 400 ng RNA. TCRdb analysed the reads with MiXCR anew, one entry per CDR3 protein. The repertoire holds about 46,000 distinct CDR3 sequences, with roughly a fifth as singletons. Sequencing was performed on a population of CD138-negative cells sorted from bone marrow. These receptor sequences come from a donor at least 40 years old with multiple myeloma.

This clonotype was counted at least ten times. Here the CDR3 reads CASSSRSSEQFF. In nucleotides, the CDR3 is TGTGCCAGCAGTTCCCGTTCTAGCGAGCAGTTCTTC. The gene calls are TRBV12-3 or TRBV12-4 and TRBJ2-1; D may be TRBD2 (5 bases). Trimming took 4 bases from V and 10 from J, leaving 11 bases between them. This CDR3 spans 12 amino acids.

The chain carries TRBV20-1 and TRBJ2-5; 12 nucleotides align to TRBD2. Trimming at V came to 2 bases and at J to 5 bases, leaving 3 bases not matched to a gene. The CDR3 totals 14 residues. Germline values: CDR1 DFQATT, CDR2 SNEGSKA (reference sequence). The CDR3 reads CSARLAGGGETQYF. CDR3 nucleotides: TGCAGTGCTAGACTAGCGGGAGGGGGCGAGACCCAGTACTTC.

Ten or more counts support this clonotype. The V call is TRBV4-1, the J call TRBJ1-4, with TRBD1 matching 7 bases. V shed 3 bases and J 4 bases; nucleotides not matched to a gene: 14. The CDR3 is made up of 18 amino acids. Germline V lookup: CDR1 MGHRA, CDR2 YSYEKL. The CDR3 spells CASSQRDSPSLGNEKLFF. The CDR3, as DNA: TGCGCCAGCAGCCAGCGGGACAGCCCCAGCCTAGGTAATGAAAAACTGTTTTTT.

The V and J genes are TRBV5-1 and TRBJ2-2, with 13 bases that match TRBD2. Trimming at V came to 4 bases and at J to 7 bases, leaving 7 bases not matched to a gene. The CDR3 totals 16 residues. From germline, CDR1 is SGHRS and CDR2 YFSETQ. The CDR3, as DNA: TGCGCCAGCAGCCGGACTAGCGGGAGTAGGAGCGGGGAGCTGTTTTTT. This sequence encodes CASSRTSGSRSGELFF.

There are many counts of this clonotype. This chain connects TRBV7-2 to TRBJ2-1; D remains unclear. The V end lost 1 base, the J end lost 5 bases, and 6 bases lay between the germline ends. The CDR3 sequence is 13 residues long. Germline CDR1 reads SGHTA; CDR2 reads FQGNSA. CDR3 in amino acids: CASSLEPDNEQFF. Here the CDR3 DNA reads TGTGCCAGCAGCTTAGAACCTGACAATGAGCAGTTCTTC.

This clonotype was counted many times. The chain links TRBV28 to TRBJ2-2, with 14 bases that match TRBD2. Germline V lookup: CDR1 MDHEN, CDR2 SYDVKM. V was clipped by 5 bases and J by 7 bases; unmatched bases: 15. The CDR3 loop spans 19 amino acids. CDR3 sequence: CASSPPRTGTSGSNGELFF. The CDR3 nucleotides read TGTGCCAGCAGTCCCCCCCGCACCGGGACTAGCGGGAGTAACGGGGAGCTGTTTTTT.

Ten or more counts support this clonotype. The DNA for the CDR3 is TGTGCCAGCAGGGACAGTATGAACACTGAAGCTTTCTTT. It encodes CASRDSMNTEAFF. The chain recombines TRBV6-1 with TRBJ1-1, with a tentative D call TRBD1 (6 bases). Germline V gives CDR1 MNHNS, CDR2 SASEGT. Trimming took 6 bases from V and 0 from J, leaving 8 bases between them. This CDR3 is 13 amino acids long.

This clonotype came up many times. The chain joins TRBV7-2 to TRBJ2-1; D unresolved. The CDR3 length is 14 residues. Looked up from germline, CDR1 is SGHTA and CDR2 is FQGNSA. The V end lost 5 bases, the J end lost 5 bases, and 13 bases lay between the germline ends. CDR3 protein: CASSLFNQDNEQFF. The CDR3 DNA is TGTGCCAGCAGCCTCTTCAATCAGGACAATGAGCAGTTCTTC.

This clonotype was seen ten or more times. The CDR3 bases are TGTGCCAGCAGCCAAGGGGCTAGCCCCAGTGAGCAGTTCTTC. This sequence encodes CASSQGASPSEQFF. The rearrangement links TRBV3-1 to TRBJ2-1; TRBD2 is a possible D gene (5 bases). The V gene lost 1 base and the J gene lost 9 bases, with 13 bases spanning the gap. Germline V gene lookup returns CDR1 LGHDT and CDR2 YNNKEL (reference sequence). This CDR3 is 14 amino acids long.

CDR3 in amino acids: CASSETGDYTGELFF. CDR3 nucleotides: TGCGCCAGCAGTGAAACGGGAGACTACACCGGGGAGCTGTTTTTT. The J gene is TRBJ2-2, the V gene TRBV5-1, with D maybe TRBD2 (6 bases). The germline V gene encodes CDR1 SGHRS and CDR2 YFSETQ. The ends were cut back, 5 bases at V and 3 bases at J, with 14 bases in the middle. The CDR3 length is 15 residues.

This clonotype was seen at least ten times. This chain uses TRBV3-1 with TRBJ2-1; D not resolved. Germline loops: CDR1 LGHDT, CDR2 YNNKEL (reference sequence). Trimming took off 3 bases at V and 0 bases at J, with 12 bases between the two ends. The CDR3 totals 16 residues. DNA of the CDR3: TGTGCCAGCAGCCATGATCTGGCGATCTCCTACAATGAGCAGTTCTTC. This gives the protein CASSHDLAISYNEQFF.

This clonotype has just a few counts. CDR3 bases: TGTGCCAGCAGCCAGAACAGGGGGCAAGAGACCCAGTACTTC. Residues: CASSQNRGQETQYF. The chain is built from TRBV12-3 or TRBV12-4 and TRBJ2-5, with 8 nucleotides matching TRBD1. Trimming cost V 6 bases and J 2 bases; bases outside gene matches: 5. The CDR3 is 14 residues long.

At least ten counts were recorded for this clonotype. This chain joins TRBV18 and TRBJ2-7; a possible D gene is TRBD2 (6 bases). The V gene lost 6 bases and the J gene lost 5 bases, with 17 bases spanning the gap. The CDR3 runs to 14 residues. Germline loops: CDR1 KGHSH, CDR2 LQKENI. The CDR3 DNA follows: TGTGCCAGCTCCTCTTCACTAGCTAGCGACGAGCAGTACTTC. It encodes CASSSSLASDEQYF. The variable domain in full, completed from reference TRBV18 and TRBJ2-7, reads NAGVMQNPRHLVRRRGQEARLRCSPMKGHSHVYWYRQLPEEGLKFMVYLQKENIIDESGMPKERFSAEFPKEGPSILRIQQVVRGDSAAYFCASSSSLASDEQYFGPGTRLTVT.

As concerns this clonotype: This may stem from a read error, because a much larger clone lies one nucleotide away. CDR3 sequence reads: CASSPPPHNQPRHF. The CDR3, as DNA: TGTGCCAGCAGTCCGCCACCTCATAATCAGCCCCGGCATTTT. This chain links TRBV28 with TRBJ1-5; no reliable D call. Germline V gene sequence: CDR1 MDHEN, CDR2 SYDVKM. The CDR3 is made up of 14 amino acids.

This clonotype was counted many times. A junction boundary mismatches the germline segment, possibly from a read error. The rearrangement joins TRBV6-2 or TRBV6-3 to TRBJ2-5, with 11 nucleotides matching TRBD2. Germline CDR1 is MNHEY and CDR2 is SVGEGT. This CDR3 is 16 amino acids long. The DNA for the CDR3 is TGTGCCAGCAGTCACTCCGGGACTAGCGGACAAGAGACCCAGTACTTC. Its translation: CASSHSGTSGQETQYF.

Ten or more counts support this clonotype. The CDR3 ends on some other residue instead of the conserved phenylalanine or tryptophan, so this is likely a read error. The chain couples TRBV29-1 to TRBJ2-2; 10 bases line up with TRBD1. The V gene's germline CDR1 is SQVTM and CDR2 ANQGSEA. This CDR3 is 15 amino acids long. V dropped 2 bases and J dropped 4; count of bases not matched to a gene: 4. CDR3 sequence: CSVETGQGTTGELFL. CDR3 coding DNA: TGCAGCGTTGAAACGGGACAGGGGACCACCGGGGAGCTGTTTTTG.